This entry features one T cell receptor beta chain sequence. In the source study's methods: Reference gene primer amplification yielded estimated nucleated cell counts. TCRdb's copy holds only in-frame clones and misses some; the assay was immunoSEQ multiplex PCR. V, J and clone size reflect that table, while D and trimming were determined from the DNA. The repertoire holds about 150,000 clones, with 88% as singletons. This sample was included in a study of blood T cell repertoires in COVID-19. Study-level information: COVID-19 samples from acute and convalescent phases originated in the United States, Italy and Spain. Nucleic acid was either cDNA or gDNA, and it came from T cells, B-cell-depleted T cells, or PBMCs.

The CDR3 is 13 residues long. V lost 3 bases and J lost 4, with 6 bases in between. This chain connects TRBV12-3 or TRBV12-4 to TRBJ1-4; D remains ambiguous. The receptor was derived from a middle-aged man who had recovered from COVID-19. Material: peripheral blood. DNA for the CDR3: TGTGCCAGCAGTTTTCGGAGTAATGAAAAACTGTTTTTT. It translates to CASSFRSNEKLFF.